This T cell receptor beta chain was recovered during a study of blood T cell repertoires in COVID-19 (dated by TCRdb to 2020 to 2021). Looking at the study overall: Samples covering the acute and convalescent phases of COVID-19 were provided by collaborators in the United States, Italy and Spain. The prospective study material was composed of cDNA or gDNA derived from T cells, B-cell-depleted T cells, or PBMCs. A de-identified subject ID, COVID-19 status, age in years and sex were almost always included in the sample metadata. The samples were drawn from two sources: the first 160 participants of the ongoing ImmuneRACE study, and 1,200 or so subjects contributed by 6 global collaborators. A freely available public database, intended as a resource for researchers studying the immune response to SARS-CoV-2, is where the repertoires were released. Where available, HLA class I and class II types were obtained from metadata supplied by the sample provider rather than from assay-based typing. The dataset comprised deeply sampled blood TCRbeta repertoires from subjects exposed to, actively infected with, or recovered from COVID-19.

Overall results and qualifications from the work: How much clinical and demographic metadata was included differed by source and by participant, and the metadata was provided uncurated.

This clone came up once. What antigen it recognizes has not been identified. No per-base quality is available; no much larger clone lies one base away. TCRbeta CDR3 regions were amplified from genomic DNA using the immunoSEQ Assay, a bias-controlled multiplex PCR. The paper's processing steps were these. The number of nucleated cells in each sample was estimated from the amplification of reference gene primers within the assay. Sequence reads were collapsed and filtered to measure the absolute abundance of every unique TCRbeta CDR3 rearrangement. Productive Simpson clonality was computed per sample as the square root of Simpson's diversity index over productive rearrangements. Not all clones reach the TCRdb copy of this immuneACCESS table, which keeps in-frame sequences only. Checked studies attribute under half of the gap to unresolved V genes and leave the rest unexplained. V and J calls and clone size are given by that table; D and trimming were obtained from the DNA. The sample table shows about 70,000 clones, and about four fifths are seen once. The ten largest clones add up to 20% to 25% of the sample.

Whole blood was collected in K2EDTA tubes by collaborating institutions according to the institutions' own protocols. For TCRbeta analysis, collaborators shipped samples in one of three forms: frozen whole blood, isolated PBMCs, or DNA extracted from either of those sample types. The sequenced sample consisted of peripheral blood. This clonotype was sampled from a woman in her seventies with acute or convalescent COVID-19.

The CDR3 amino acid sequence is: CAIMEGGRTNTEAFF. The DNA is TGTGCCATCATGGAGGGGGGGCGGACGAACACTGAAGCTTTCTTT. The chain was built from TRBV10-3 and TRBJ1-1, with TRBD1 as a weak D call on 6 bases. The trim is 7 bases for V and 1 base for J, with a gap of 16 bases between the germline ends. For CDR1 and CDR2, the germline V gene lists ENHRY and SYGVKD. The CDR3 starts with the cysteine, ends with the phenylalanine, and has 15 residues. Only the CDR3 part of the read is kept: 45 bases, read in frame from the first base.